This T cell receptor beta chain was obtained from a study of vaccination effects on CD4 cells after COVID-19. Sequencing used immunoSEQ multiplex PCR; TCRdb keeps in-frame clones, though not all of them. Altogether tens of thousands of clones are present, 80% being singletons, with the ten largest covering 9% to 15%. The CDR3 consists of 15 residues. Germline lookup yields CDR1 SGHRS and CDR2 YFSETQ. The V and J ends lost 6 bases and 2 bases respectively, with 15 bases between them. As for this clone: Its antigen is not known.

Using viral peptide pools, the ViraFEST assay grew out antigen-specific CD4+ T cells prior to sequencing. Following culture for 9 to 11 days, CD4+ T cells were isolated. The study found no prior SARS-CoV-2 infection in the vaccine recipients, who tested negative for nucleocapsid antibodies. This chain joins TRBV5-1 and TRBJ2-1; TRBD2 might be the D (6 bases). This sequence was found in a human donor who received a COVID-19 vaccine. Sequenced here: CD4+ T cells from PBMCs cultured with SARS-CoV-2 spike peptides, sampled before COVID-19 vaccination. The CDR3 coding sequence is TGCGCCAGCATTATCCTAGCGAATGCCTACAATGAGCAGTTCTTC. It translates to CASIILANAYNEQFF.